The 18 T cell receptor beta chains below all came from one sample that was sequenced in a study of shared T cell receptors in the human thymus. Data came from immunoSEQ multiplex PCR; TCRdb stores just in-frame clones and leaves some out. The repertoire holds hundreds of thousands of clones, with roughly 90% as singletons. These same records also appear under a second study, on human thymus T cells.

Sequenced sample: thymocytes. The receptor set was obtained from a boy in the first two years of life with a congenital heart defect.

This chain links TRBV28 with TRBJ2-3; 8 bases match TRBD2. V gave up 10 bases and J gave up 1 base; unmatched junction bases: 13. This CDR3 is 16 amino acids long. CDR1 and CDR2 from the germline V gene are MDHEN and SYDVKM. CDR3 sequence (DNA): TGTGCCACTGAATTCGGGAGGGGAAGGGGCACAGATACGCAGTATTTT. This gives the protein CATEFGRGRGTDTQYF.

The J gene is TRBJ2-1, the V gene TRBV30; 10 positions match TRBD2. The ends lost 0 bases at V and 7 bases at J; junction bases unmatched: 6. The CDR3 extends over 15 amino acids. Germline loops: CDR1 GTSNPN, CDR2 SVGIG (reference sequence). The DNA for the CDR3 is TGTGCCTGGAGTGTCAGCGGGAGGGCCTCAAATGAGCAGTTCTTC. Protein: CAWSVSGRASNEQFF.

V usage is TRBV15 and J usage is TRBJ2-1, with 10 bases matching TRBD1. This CDR3 comprises 16 residues. The germline V gene encodes CDR1 LNHNV and CDR2 YYDKDF (reference sequence). Trimming at V came to 3 bases and at J to 4 bases, leaving 6 bases not matched to a gene. The DNA of the CDR3 is TGTGCCACCAGCAGTGGGGACAGGGGTGGATACAATGAGCAGTTCTTC. Translating gives CATSSGDRGGYNEQFF.

This clone has only a few counts. The chain recombines TRBV7-9 with TRBJ2-5; 12 bases fit TRBD1. The CDR3 spans 17 residues. Germline V lookup: CDR1 SEHNR, CDR2 FQNEAQ (reference sequence). V lost 9 bases and J lost 5; bases outside the gene matches: 16. This CDR3 reads CASTQTGTGGAGETQYF. DNA for the CDR3: TGTGCCAGTACGCAAACCGGGACAGGGGGCGCGGGTGAGACCCAGTACTTC.

The sample holds one count of this clone. The junction differs from germline at one of its ends, possibly a read error. The rearrangement uses TRBV5-4 and TRBJ1-2; TRBD1 matches 9 bases. CDR3 size: 17 residues. CDR1 and CDR2 from the germline V gene are SGHNT and YYREEE (reference sequence). CDR3 coding DNA: TGTGCCAGCCGTGGGAAGGCCGGGACAGGGTTCCACTATGGCCACACCTTC. The encoded protein is CASRGKAGTGFHYGHTF. The whole variable domain, remainder taken from reference TRBV5-4 and TRBJ1-2, is ETGVTQSPTHLIKTRGQQVTLRCSSQSGHNTVSWYQQALGQGPQFIFQYYREEENGRGNFPPRFSGLQFPNYSSELNVNALELDDSALYLCASRGKAGTGFHYGHTFGSGTRLTVV.

V usage is TRBV28 and J usage is TRBJ1-5; 10 bases line up with TRBD1. The germline CDR1 and CDR2 sequences are MDHEN and SYDVKM. This CDR3 spans 15 amino acids. V shed 6 bases, J shed 5 bases, and the junction held 7 bases outside the gene matches. Here the CDR3 reads CASSFRDRGYQPQHF. The CDR3 bases are TGTGCCAGCAGCTTCCGGGACAGGGGTTATCAGCCCCAGCATTTT.

J is TRBJ1-1 and V is TRBV11-3; weak D call: TRBD1 (6 bases). Germline V CDR1 and CDR2: SGHNT, YENEEA. This CDR3 is built from 13 residues. The V and J ends lost 3 bases and 6 bases respectively, with 11 bases between them. In nucleotides, the CDR3 is TGTGCCAGCAGCTTTCAGGGGTCGGCTGAAGCTTTCTTT. Its protein product is CASSFQGSAEAFF.

The V call is TRBV5-1, the J call TRBJ1-1; D possibly corresponds to TRBD1 (5 bases). V gave up 3 bases and J gave up 1 base, with 10 bases separating them. This CDR3 has 14 amino acids. Germline V gene lookup returns CDR1 SGHRS and CDR2 YFSETQ. CDR3 protein: CASSYWGQNTEAFF. DNA for the CDR3: TGCGCCAGCAGCTACTGGGGCCAGAACACTGAAGCTTTCTTT. The variable domain in full, completed from reference TRBV5-1 and TRBJ1-1, reads KAGVTQTPRYLIKTRGQQVTLSCSPISGHRSVSWYQQTPGQGLQFLFEYFSETQRNKGNFPGRFSGRQFSNSRSEMNVSTLELGDSALYLCASSYWGQNTEAFFGQGTRLTVV.

J is TRBJ1-1 and V is TRBV5-1; D is possibly TRBD1 (6 bases). CDR1 is SGHRS, CDR2 YFSETQ, per germline. V lost 0 bases, J lost 1 base, and 13 bases lay in between. CDR3 size: 16 residues. Here the CDR3 DNA reads TGCGCCAGCAGCTTGGATAGGACAGAGCCGAACACTGAAGCTTTCTTT. It encodes CASSLDRTEPNTEAFF.

This chain connects TRBV27 to TRBJ2-1; D is ambiguous. Per the germline V gene, CDR1 is MNHEY and CDR2 is SMNVEV (reference sequence). The V end lost 10 bases, the J end lost 8 bases, and 12 bases lay between the germline ends. This CDR3 is built from 11 residues. CDR3 DNA: TGTGCCACCTCCCTTGCGGATGAGCAGTTCTTC. It encodes CATSLADEQFF.

The chain uses TRBV27 and TRBJ2-7, with TRBD1 identical over 9 bases. The J segment lost 6 bases and the V segment lost 5 bases, leaving 5 bases of the junction unmatched. The CDR3 sequence is 13 residues long. Per the germline V gene, CDR1 is MNHEY and CDR2 is SMNVEV (reference sequence). The CDR3 here is CASSAPTGGEQYF. DNA for the CDR3: TGTGCCAGCAGTGCCCCGACAGGGGGCGAGCAGTACTTC.

This clone was counted only a few times. This chain links TRBV29-1 with TRBJ1-1; maybe TRBD1 (5 bases). Trimming took off 4 bases at V and 5 bases at J, with 17 bases between the two ends. This CDR3 spans 14 amino acids. Germline lookup yields CDR1 SQVTM and CDR2 ANQGSEA. The CDR3 nucleotides read TGCAGCGTTGGGGGAGGGGCGCCGGGGACTGAAGCTTTCTTT. Its protein is CSVGGGAPGTEAFF. The full variable domain, rest sourced from reference TRBV29-1 and TRBJ1-1, is SAVISQKPSRDICQRGTSLTIQCQVDSQVTMMFWYRQQPGQSLTLIATANQGSEATYESGFVIDKFPISRPNLTFSTLTVSNMSPEDSSIYLCSVGGGAPGTEAFFGQGTRLTVV.

The chain uses TRBV4-3 and TRBJ2-1; 13 bases map to TRBD2. CDR3 length equals 16 residues. The J segment lost 7 bases and the V segment lost 1 base, leaving 4 bases of the junction unmatched. From germline, CDR1 is LGHNA and CDR2 YSLEER. CDR3 sequence reads: CASSQGVLAGGNEQFF. The CDR3 DNA reads TGCGCCAGCAGCCAAGGTGTACTAGCGGGAGGGAATGAGCAGTTCTTC.

The chain has TRBV7-2 and TRBJ2-1; TRBD2 matches at 9 bases. The CDR3 length is 15 residues. From germline, CDR1 is SGHTA and CDR2 FQGNSA. The J segment lost 8 bases and the V segment lost 2 bases, leaving 7 bases of the junction unmatched. The CDR3 loop is CASSLQAGGKDEQFF. The CDR3 DNA sequence: TGTGCCAGCAGCTTACAAGCGGGAGGAAAGGATGAGCAGTTCTTC.

This clone was recorded only once. The V and J genes are TRBV5-1 and TRBJ2-1; the D gene is possibly TRBD1 (7 bases). The CDR3 is 12 residues long. Germline values: CDR1 SGHRS, CDR2 YFSETQ. The V and J ends lost 4 bases and 9 bases respectively, with 11 bases between them. The CDR3 DNA reads TGCGCCAGCAGCCCAGGGGGGACTGAGCAGTTCTTC. Translated: CASSPGGTEQFF.

V is TRBV19 and J is TRBJ2-5; TRBD2 matches 10 bases. With V trimmed by 3 bases and J by 1 base, 5 bases remained unmatched. The germline CDR1 and CDR2 sequences are LNHDA and SQIVND (reference sequence). The CDR3 runs 16 residues. The CDR3 reads CASSMRASGSQETQYF. Here the CDR3 DNA reads TGTGCCAGTAGTATGCGGGCTAGCGGGAGCCAAGAGACCCAGTACTTC.

This clone was detected a few times. The V gene is TRBV6-1, the J gene TRBJ2-6; 9 nucleotides match TRBD1. The CDR3 is 17 residues long. V trimming: 4 bases; J trimming: 2 bases; junction bases outside the gene matches: 6. CDR1 and CDR2 (germline): MNHNS, SASEGT. The CDR3 reads CASSGQGDLAGANVLTF. The DNA of the CDR3 is TGTGCCAGCAGTGGACAGGGGGATCTCGCTGGGGCCAACGTCCTGACTTTC.

The chain links TRBV27 to TRBJ2-1, with TRBD2 matching 10 bases. Germline CDR1 reads MNHEY; CDR2 reads SMNVEV (reference sequence). Unmatched junction bases numbered 10, after V lost 6 bases and J lost 8 bases. The CDR3 is 15 amino acids. The CDR3 here is CASRGLAGVTHEQFF. In nucleotides, the CDR3 is TGTGCCAGCAGGGGGCTAGCGGGAGTTACCCATGAGCAGTTCTTC.